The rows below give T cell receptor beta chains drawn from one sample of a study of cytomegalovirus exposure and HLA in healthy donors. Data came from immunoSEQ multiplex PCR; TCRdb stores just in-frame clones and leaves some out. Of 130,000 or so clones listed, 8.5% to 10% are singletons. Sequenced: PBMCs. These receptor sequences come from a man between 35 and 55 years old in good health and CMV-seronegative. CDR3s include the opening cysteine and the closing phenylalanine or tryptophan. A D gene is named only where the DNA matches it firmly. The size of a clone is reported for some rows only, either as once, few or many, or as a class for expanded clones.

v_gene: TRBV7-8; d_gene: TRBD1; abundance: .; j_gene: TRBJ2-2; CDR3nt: TGTGCCAGCAGCAACAGGGGGCTGGACACCGGGGAGCTGTTTTTT; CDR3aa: CASSNRGLDTGELFF
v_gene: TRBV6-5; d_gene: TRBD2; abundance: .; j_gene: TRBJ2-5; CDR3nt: TGTGCCAGCAGTTACACTGGAGCGGGGGGGCTCGAGACCCAGTACTTC; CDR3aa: CASSYTGAGGLETQYF
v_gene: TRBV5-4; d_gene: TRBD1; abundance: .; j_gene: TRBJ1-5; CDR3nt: TGTGCCAGCAGCTTGGACAGGGGGCGTTATCAGCCCCAGCATTTT; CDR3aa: CASSLDRGRYQPQHF
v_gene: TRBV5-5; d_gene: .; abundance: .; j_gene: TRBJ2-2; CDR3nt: TGTGCCAGCAGCTTGAATAATCCCGGGGAGCTGTTTTTT; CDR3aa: CASSLNNPGELFF
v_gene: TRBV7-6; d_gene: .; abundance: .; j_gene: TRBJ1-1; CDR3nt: TGTGCCAGCAGCTCCCTCGGAGGGGTCACTGAAGCTTTCTTT; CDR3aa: CASSSLGGVTEAFF
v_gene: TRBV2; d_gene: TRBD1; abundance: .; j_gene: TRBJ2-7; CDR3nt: TGTGCCAGCAGTGCGGGACAGGGGGTGGACGAGCAGTACTTC; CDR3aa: CASSAGQGVDEQYF
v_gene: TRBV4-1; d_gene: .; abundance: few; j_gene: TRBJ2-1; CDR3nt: TGCGCCAGCAGCCACGGAGGGCTAACCTACAATGAGCAGTTCTTC; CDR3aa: CASSHGGLTYNEQFF
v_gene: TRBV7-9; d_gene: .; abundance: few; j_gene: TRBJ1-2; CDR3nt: TGTGCCAGCAGCCCGCTAGAGAACTATGGCTACACCTTC; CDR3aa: CASSPLENYGYTF
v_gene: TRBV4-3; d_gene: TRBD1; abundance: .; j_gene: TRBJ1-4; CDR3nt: TGCGCCAGCAGCCTCGACAGGGCCACTAATGAAAAACTGTTTTTT; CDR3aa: CASSLDRATNEKLFF
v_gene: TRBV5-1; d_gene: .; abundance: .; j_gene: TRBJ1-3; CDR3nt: TGCGCCAGCAGCTTGGGAGTTCCTGGAAACACCATATATTTT; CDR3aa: CASSLGVPGNTIYF
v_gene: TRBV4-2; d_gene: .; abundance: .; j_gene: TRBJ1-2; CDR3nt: TGTGCCAGCAGCCAGGTGACCTTGGCGGGACGCCTGGATTTTAACTATGGCTACACCTTC; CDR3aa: CASSQVTLAGRLDFNYGYTF
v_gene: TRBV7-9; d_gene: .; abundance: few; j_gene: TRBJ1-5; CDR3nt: TGTGCCAGCAGCTTAGGACAGATTAATCAGCCCCAGCATTTT; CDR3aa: CASSLGQINQPQHF
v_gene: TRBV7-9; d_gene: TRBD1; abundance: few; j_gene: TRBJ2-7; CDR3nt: TGTGCCAGCAGCTTAGCAATGACAGGGGACCACGAGCAGTACTTC; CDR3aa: CASSLAMTGDHEQYF
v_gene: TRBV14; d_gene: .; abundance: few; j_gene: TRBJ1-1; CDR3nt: TGTGCCAGCAGCCAATGGCGGGCGATGAACACTGAAGCTTTCTTT; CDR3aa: CASSQWRAMNTEAFF
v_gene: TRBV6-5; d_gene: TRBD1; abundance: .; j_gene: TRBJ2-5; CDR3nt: TGTGCCAGCAGTTACTCTCCAAGGGGGCGCCGGGAGACCCAGTACTTC; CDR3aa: CASSYSPRGRRETQYF
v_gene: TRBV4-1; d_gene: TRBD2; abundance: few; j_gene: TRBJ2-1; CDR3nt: TGCGCCAGCAGCCGTAGCGGGGGCGTAGGCAATGAGCAGTTCTTC; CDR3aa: CASSRSGGVGNEQFF
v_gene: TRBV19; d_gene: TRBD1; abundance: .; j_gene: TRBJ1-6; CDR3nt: TGTGCCAGTAGTCAAGGTACTCCGGACAGGGGTGGATCACCCCTCCACTTT; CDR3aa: CASSQGTPDRGGSPLHF
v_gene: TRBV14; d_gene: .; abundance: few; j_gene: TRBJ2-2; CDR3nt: TGTGCCAGCAGCCAAGATCGGACCGGGGAGCTGTTTTTT; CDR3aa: CASSQDRTGELFF
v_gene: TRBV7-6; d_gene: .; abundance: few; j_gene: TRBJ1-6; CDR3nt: TGTGCCAGCAGCTTGGGTAGTCAGGGTTATTCACCCCTCCACTTT; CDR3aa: CASSLGSQGYSPLHF
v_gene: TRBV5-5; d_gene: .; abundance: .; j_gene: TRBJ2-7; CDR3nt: TGTGCCAGCAGCTTGGTCCCCAGTGACTACGAGCAGTACTTC; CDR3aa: CASSLVPSDYEQYF
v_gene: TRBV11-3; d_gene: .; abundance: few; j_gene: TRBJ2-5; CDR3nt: TGTGCCAGCAGCTTAGTCGGGGAAGAGACCCAGTACTTC; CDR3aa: CASSLVGEETQYF
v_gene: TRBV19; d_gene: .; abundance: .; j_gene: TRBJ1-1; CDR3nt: TGTGCCAGTAGTGACACAGGGAGCACTGAAGCTTTCTTT; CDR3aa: CASSDTGSTEAFF
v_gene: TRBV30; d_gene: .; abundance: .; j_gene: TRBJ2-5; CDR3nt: TGTGCCTGGAGCGGGGGGCCGGACGAGACCCAGTACTTC; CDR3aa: CAWSGGPDETQYF
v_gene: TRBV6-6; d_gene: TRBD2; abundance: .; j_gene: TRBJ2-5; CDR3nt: TGTGCCAGCACTACTAGCGGGGGGGAGACCCAGTACTTC; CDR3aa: CASTTSGGETQYF
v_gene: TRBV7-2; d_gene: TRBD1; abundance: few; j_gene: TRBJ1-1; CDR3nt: TGTGCCAGCAGCTTAGACAGGGGGCAGGTCGGAGCTTTCTTT; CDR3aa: CASSLDRGQVGAFF
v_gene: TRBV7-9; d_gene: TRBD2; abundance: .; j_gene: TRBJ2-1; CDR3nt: TGTGCCAGCAGCTCTAGCGGGGGGCAGTACAATGAGCAGTTCTTC; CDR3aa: CASSSSGGQYNEQFF
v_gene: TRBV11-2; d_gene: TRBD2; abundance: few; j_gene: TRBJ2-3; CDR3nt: TGTGCCAGCAGCCCCGAGGGACTAGCTGACTCCCCTTTAGATACGCAGTATTTT; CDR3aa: CASSPEGLADSPLDTQYF
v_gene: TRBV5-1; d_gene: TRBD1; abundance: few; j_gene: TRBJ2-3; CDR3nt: TGCGCCAGCAGCGGACAGGGGTCAGATACGCAGTATTTT; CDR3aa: CASSGQGSDTQYF
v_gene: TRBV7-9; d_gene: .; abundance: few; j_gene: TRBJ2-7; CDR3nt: TGTGCCAGCAATCTAGGGGGGGCCTCCTACGAGCAGTACTTC; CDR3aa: CASNLGGASYEQYF
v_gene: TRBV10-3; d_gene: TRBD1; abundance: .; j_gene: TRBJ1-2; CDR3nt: TGTGCCATCAGTGAGGCCTACAGGGGGAGTAACTATGGCTACACCTTC; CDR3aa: CAISEAYRGSNYGYTF
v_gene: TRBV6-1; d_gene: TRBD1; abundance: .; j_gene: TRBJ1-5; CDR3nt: TGTGCCAGCAGCCCAGGGGGCCCCAATCAGCCCCAGCATTTT; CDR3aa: CASSPGGPNQPQHF
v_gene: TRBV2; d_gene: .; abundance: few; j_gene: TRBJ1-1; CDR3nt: TGTGCCAGCAGTTTGTACGGGAGCAGGAACACTGAAGCTTTCTTT; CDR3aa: CASSLYGSRNTEAFF
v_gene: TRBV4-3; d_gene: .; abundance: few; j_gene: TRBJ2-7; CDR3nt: TGCGCCAGCAGCCAAGACCGGGGCTACGAGCAGTACTTC; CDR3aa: CASSQDRGYEQYF
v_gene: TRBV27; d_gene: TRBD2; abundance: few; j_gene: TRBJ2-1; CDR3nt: TGTGCCAGCAGTTCCCTCACTAGCGGGAGTTACAATGAGCAGTTCTTC; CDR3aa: CASSSLTSGSYNEQFF
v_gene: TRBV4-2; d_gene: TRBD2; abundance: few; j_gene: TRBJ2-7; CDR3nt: TGTGCCAGCAGCCAAGCTAGCGGGGGCAACGAGCAGTACTTC; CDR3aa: CASSQASGGNEQYF
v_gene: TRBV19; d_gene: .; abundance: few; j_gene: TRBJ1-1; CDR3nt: TGTGCCAGTAGTTCCAGGGCAGTTTACACTGAAGCTTTCTTT; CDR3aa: CASSSRAVYTEAFF
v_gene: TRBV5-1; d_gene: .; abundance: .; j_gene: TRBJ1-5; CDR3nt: TGCGCCAGCAGCTTGACAGGACAGCAAAATCAGCCCCAGCATTTT; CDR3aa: CASSLTGQQNQPQHF
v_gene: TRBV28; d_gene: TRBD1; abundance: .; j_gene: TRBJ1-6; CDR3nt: TGTGCCAGCAGTATACGGACAGGGGGTTCACCCCTCCACTTT; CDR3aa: CASSIRTGGSPLHF
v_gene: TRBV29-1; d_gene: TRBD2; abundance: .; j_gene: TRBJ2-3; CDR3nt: TGCAGCGTTGATAATTTTTACGGGGGGTTGAGCGCAGATACGCAGTATTTT; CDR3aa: CSVDNFYGGLSADTQYF
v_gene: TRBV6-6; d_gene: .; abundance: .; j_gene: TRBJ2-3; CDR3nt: TGTGCCAGCAGTTACTCGTCTCCGACAGATACGCAGTATTTT; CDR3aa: CASSYSSPTDTQYF
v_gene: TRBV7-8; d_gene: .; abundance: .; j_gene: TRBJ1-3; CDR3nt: TGTGCCAGCAGCTTAAGGGGAGGTGGAAACACCATATATTTT; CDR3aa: CASSLRGGGNTIYF
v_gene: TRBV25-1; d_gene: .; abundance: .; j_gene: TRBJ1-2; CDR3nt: TGTGCCAGCAGTGAAGGACAGACCTATGGCTACACCTTC; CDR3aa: CASSEGQTYGYTF
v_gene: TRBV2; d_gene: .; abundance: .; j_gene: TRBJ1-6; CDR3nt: TGTGCCAGCGGCGGGAGAAATAATTCACCCCTCCACTTT; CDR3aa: CASGGRNNSPLHF
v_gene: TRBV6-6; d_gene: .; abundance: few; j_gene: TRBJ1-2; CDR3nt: TGTGCCAGCAGTGACTGGGGGGCGGGGGGATACTATGGCTACACCTTC; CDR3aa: CASSDWGAGGYYGYTF
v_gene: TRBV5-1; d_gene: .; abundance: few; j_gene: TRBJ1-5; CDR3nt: TGCGCCAGCAGCGCAGATAGCAATCAGCCCCAGCATTTT; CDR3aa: CASSADSNQPQHF
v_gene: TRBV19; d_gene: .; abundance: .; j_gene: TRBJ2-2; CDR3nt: TGTGCCAGTAGTATAGCGGACACCGGGGAGCTGTTTTTT; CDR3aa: CASSIADTGELFF
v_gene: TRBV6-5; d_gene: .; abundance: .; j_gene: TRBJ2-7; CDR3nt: TGTGCCAGCAGTTGGAAAGGACAGAGAGACTACGAGCAGTACTTC; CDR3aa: CASSWKGQRDYEQYF
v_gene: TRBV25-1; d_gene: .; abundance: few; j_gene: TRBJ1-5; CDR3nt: TGTGCCAGCAGTGAAAGAGGCCGTAATCAGCCCCAGCATTTT; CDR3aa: CASSERGRNQPQHF
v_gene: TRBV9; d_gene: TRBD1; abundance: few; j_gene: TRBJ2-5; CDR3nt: TGTGCCAGCAGCGATACAGGGGACCTACAAGAGACCCAGTACTTC; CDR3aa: CASSDTGDLQETQYF